Each of the 6 T cell receptor beta chains below was sequenced from the same sample in a study of a mutant IDH1 vaccine in newly diagnosed glioma. Time point: week 23, last vaccination. With topical imiquimod, each dose of the vaccine consisted of 300 ug of mutant IDH1 20-mer peptide. No cognate antigen is known for these TCRs. Using immunoSEQ multiplex PCR, the repertoire was profiled, and TCRdb retains in-frame clones only, with some absent. The profile covers tens of thousands of clones, with 75% to 85% appearing a single time and more than 5% taken by the ten largest. The material was PBMCs, obtained from a glioma patient whose treatment included an IDH1 peptide vaccine. Receptors originate from a man aged 35 to 55 with glioma.

The J gene is TRBJ2-1, the V gene TRBV19; possibly TRBD2 for D (6 bases). Germline V gene sequence: CDR1 LNHDA, CDR2 SQIVND (reference sequence). The V gene lost 3 bases and the J gene lost 6 bases, with 15 bases spanning the gap. The CDR3 has 15 amino acids. The chain's CDR3 is CASSIFGGAANEQFF. Written as DNA, the CDR3 is TGTGCCAGTAGTATTTTTGGCGGGGCGGCCAATGAGCAGTTCTTC.

DNA of the CDR3: TGTGCCAGCAGTGAGGGACGAGGACGCCTTAAAGAGACCCAGTACTTC. Its translation is CASSEGRGRLKETQYF. J is TRBJ2-5 and V is TRBV2; either TRBD1 or TRBD2 may supply D (5 bases each). This CDR3 region has 16 residues. The V end lost 3 bases, the J end lost 3 bases, and 17 bases lay between the germline ends. Germline CDR1 reads SNHLY; CDR2 reads FYNNEI.

The V and J genes are TRBV7-8 and TRBJ2-7; D may be TRBD1 or TRBD2 (6 bases each). Germline loops: CDR1 SGHVS, CDR2 FQNEAQ. CDR3 size: 21 residues. V was pared by 5 bases and J by 3 bases, with 35 bases between. CDR3: CASSLKGGATGDGLSYYEQYF. DNA for the CDR3: TGTGCCAGCAGCCTTAAGGGGGGCGCCACGGGCGACGGACTCTCTTACTACGAGCAGTACTTC.

The gene calls are TRBV29-1 and TRBJ2-1; TRBD2 aligns across 7 bases. With V trimmed by 4 bases and J by 1 base, 10 bases remained unmatched. Germline-derived CDR1 and CDR2 are SQVTM and ANQGSEA. CDR3 length: 16 residues. This CDR3 is CSVVSGTGGSYNEQFF. The DNA of the CDR3 is TGCAGCGTTGTCTCCGGGACGGGGGGTTCCTACAATGAGCAGTTCTTC.

The chain joins TRBV7-2 to TRBJ2-7; a weak D match, TRBD2 (5 bases). Germline V gene sequence: CDR1 SGHTA, CDR2 FQGNSA. This CDR3 comprises 13 residues. The ends were cut back, 3 bases at V and 7 bases at J, with 13 bases in the middle. The CDR3 loop is CASSFTTGGEQYF. CDR3 bases: TGTGCCAGCAGCTTTACCACCGGAGGAGAGCAGTACTTC.

This sequence joins TRBV19 and TRBJ2-7; 7 nucleotides align to TRBD1. CDR1 is LNHDA, CDR2 SQIVND, per germline (reference sequence). This CDR3 is built from 13 residues. Trimming cost V 5 bases and J 3 bases; bases outside gene matches: 4. The CDR3 DNA reads as TGTGCCAGTAGTGAGACAGGGTACTACGAGCAGTACTTC. As protein: CASSETGYYEQYF.